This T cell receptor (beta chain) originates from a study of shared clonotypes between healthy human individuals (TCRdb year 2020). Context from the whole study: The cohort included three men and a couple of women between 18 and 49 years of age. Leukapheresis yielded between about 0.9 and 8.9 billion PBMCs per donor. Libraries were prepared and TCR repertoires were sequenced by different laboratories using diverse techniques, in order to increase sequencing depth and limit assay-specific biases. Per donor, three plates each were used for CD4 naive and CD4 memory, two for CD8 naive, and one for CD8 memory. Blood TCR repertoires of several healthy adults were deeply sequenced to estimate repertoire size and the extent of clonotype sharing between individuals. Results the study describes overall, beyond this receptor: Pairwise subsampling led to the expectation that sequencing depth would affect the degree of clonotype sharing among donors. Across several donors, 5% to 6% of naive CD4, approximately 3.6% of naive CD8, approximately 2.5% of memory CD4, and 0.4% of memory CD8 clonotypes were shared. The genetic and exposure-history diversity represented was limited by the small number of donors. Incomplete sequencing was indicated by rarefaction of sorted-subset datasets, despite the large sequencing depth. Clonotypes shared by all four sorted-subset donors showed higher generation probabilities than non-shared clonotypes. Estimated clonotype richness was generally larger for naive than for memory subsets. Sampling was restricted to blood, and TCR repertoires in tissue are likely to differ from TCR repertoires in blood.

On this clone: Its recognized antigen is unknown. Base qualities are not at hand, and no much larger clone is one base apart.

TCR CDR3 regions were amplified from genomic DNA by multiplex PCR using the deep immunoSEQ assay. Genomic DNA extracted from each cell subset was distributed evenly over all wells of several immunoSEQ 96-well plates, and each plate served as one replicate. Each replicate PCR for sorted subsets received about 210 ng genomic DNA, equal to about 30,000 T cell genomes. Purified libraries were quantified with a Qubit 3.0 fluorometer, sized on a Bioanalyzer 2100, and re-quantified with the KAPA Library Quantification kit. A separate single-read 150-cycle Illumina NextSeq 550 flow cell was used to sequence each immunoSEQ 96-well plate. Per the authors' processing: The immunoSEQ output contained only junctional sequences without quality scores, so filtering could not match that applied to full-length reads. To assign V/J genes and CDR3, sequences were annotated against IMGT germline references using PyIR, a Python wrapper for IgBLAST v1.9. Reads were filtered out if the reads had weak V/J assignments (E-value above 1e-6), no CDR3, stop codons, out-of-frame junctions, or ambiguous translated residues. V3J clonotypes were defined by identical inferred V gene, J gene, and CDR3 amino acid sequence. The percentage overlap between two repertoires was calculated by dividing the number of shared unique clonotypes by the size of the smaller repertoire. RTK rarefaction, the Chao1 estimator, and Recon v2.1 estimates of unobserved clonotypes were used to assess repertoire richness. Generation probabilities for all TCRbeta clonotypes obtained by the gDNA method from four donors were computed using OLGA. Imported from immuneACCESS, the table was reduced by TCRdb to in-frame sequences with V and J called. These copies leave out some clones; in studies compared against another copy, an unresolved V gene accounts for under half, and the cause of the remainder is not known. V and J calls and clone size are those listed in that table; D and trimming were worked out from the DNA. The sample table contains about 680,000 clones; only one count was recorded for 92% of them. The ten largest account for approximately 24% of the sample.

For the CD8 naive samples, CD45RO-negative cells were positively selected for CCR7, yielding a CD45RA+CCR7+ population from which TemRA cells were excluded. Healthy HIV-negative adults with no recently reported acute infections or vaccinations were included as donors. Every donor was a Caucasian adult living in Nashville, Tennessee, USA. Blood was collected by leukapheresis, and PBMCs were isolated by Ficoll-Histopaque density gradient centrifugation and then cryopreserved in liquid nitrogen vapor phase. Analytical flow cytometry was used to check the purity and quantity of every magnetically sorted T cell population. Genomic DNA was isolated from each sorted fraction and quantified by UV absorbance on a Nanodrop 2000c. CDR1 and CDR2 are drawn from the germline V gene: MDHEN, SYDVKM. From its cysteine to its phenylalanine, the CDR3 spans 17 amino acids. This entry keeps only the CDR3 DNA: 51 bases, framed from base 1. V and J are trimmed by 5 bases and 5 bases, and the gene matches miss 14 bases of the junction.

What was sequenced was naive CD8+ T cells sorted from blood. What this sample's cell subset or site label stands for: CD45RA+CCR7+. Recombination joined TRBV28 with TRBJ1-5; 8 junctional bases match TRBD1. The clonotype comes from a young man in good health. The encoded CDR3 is CASSESDRGGGDQPQHF. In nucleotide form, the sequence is TGTGCCAGCAGTGAGTCCGACAGGGGCGGGGGGGATCAGCCCCAGCATTTT.